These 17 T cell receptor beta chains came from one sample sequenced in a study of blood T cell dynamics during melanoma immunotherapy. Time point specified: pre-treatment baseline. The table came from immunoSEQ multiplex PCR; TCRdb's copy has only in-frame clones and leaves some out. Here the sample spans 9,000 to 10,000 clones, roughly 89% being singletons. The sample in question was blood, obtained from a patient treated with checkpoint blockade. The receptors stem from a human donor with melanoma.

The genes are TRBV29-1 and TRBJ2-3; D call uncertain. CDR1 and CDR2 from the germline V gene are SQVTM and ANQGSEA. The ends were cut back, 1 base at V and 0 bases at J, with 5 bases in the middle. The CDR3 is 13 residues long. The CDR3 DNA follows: TGCAGCGTTGAAGGGGATAGCACAGATACGCAGTATTTT. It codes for CSVEGDSTDTQYF.

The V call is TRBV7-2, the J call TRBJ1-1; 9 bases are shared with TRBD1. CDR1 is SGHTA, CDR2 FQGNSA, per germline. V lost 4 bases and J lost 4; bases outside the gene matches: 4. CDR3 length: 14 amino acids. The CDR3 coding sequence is TGTGCCAGCAGCTCCAAGACAGGGGGCACTGAAGCTTTCTTT. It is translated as CASSSKTGGTEAFF. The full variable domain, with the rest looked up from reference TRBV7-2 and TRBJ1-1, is GAGVSQSPSNKVTEKGKDVELRCDPISGHTALYWYRQSLGQGLEFLIYFQGNSAPDKSGLPSDRFSAERTGGSVSTLTIQRTQQEDSAVYLCASSSKTGGTEAFFGQGTRLTVV.

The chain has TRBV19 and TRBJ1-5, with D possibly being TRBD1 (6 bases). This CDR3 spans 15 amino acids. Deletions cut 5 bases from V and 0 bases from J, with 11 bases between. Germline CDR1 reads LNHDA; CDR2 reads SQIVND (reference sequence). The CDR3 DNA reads TGTGCCAGTAGTCCACAGGGCTATAGCAATCAGCCCCAGCATTTT. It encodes CASSPQGYSNQPQHF.

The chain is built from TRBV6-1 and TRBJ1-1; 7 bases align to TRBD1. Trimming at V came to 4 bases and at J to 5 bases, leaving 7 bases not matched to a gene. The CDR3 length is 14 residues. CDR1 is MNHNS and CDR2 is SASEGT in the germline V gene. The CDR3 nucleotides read TGTGCCAGCAGTGCCGGGGACAGCAGGACTGAAGCTTTCTTT. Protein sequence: CASSAGDSRTEAFF.

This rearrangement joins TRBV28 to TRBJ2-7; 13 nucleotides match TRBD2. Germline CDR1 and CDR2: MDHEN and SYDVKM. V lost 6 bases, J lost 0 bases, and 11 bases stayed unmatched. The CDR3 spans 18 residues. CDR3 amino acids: CASSVYGGTSGTSYEQYF. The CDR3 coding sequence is TGTGCCAGCAGCGTATACGGGGGGACTAGCGGGACCTCCTACGAGCAGTACTTC.

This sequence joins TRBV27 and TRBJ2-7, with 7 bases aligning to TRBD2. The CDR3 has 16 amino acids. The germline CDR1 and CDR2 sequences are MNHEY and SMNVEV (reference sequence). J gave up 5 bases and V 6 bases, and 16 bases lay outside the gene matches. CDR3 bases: TGTGCCAGCAGCCGCACCGGCGGGGGACTTCGTAACGAGCAGTACTTC. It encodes CASSRTGGGLRNEQYF.

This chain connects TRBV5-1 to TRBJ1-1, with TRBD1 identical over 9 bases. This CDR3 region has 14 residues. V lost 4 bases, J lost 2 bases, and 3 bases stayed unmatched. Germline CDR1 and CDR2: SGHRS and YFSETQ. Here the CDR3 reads CASSRGQGNTEAFF. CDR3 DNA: TGCGCCAGCAGCCGGGGACAGGGAAACACTGAAGCTTTCTTT.

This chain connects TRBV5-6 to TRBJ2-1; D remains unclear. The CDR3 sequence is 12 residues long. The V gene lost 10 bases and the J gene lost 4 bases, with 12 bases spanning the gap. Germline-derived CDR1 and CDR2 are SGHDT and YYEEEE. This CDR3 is CAPLSAYNEQFF. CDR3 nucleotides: TGTGCCCCCCTTTCGGCATACAATGAGCAGTTCTTC.

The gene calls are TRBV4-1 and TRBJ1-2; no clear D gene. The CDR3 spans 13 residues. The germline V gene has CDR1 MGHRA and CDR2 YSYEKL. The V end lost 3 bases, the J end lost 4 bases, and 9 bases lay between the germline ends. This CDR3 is CASSQAPAYGYTF. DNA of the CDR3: TGCGCCAGCAGCCAGGCCCCGGCCTATGGCTACACCTTC.

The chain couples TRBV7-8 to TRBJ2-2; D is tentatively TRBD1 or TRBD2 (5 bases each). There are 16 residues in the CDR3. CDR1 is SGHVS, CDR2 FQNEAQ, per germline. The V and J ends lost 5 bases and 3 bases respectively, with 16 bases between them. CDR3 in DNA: TGTGCCAGCAGCGCCGGGACGAAGGGGTACACCGGGGAGCTGTTTTTT. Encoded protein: CASSAGTKGYTGELFF.

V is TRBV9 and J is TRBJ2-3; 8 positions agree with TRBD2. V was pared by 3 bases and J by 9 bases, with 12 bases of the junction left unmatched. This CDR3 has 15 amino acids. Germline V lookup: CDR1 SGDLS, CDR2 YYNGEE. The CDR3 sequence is CASSGEARGTRTQYF. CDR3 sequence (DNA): TGTGCCAGCAGCGGGGAGGCCCGGGGGACTAGGACGCAGTATTTT.

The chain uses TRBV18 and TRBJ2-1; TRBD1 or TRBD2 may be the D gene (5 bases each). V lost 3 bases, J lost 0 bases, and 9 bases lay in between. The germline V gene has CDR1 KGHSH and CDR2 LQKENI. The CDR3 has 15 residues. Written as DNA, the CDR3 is TGTGCCAGCTCACCCCCGGGGACCTCCTACAATGAGCAGTTCTTC. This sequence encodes CASSPPGTSYNEQFF.

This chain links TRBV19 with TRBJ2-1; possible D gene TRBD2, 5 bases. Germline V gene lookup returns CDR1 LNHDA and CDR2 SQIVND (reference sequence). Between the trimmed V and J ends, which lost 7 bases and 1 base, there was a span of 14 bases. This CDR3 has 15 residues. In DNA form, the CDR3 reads TGTGCCAGTACCCTCGGGGTCAGTTCCTACAATGAGCAGTTCTTC. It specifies CASTLGVSSYNEQFF. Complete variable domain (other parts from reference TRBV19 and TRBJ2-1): DGGITQSPKYLFRKEGQNVTLSCEQNLNHDAMYWYRQDPGQGLRLIYYSQIVNDFQKGDIAEGYSVSREKKESFPLTVTSAQKNPTAFYLCASTLGVSSYNEQFFGPGTRLTVL.

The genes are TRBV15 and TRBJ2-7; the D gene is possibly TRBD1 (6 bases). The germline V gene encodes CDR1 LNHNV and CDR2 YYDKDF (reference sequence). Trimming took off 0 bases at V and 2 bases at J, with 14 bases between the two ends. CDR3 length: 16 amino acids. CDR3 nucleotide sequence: TGTGCCACCAGCAGAGAGGGGGCAGGGTGGGCCTACGAGCAGTACTTC. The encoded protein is CATSREGAGWAYEQYF.

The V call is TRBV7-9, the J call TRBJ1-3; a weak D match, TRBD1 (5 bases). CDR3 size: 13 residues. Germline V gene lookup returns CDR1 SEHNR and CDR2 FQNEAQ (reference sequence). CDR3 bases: TGTGGGGCCGGGGCCGGGGCCGGAAACACCATATATTTT. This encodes CGAGAGAGNTIYF.

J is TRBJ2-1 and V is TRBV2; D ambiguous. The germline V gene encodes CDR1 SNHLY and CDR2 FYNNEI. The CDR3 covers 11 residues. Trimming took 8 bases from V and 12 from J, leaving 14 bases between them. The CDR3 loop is CASSTRGGQFF. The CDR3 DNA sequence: TGTGCCAGCTCGACCCGCGGTGGGCAGTTCTTC.

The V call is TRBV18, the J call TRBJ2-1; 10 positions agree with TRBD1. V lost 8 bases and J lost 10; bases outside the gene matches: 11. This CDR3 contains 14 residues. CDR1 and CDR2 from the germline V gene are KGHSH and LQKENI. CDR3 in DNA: TGTGCCAGCAAACCAGACAGGGGGCTCAGGGAGCAGTTCTTC. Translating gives CASKPDRGLREQFF.